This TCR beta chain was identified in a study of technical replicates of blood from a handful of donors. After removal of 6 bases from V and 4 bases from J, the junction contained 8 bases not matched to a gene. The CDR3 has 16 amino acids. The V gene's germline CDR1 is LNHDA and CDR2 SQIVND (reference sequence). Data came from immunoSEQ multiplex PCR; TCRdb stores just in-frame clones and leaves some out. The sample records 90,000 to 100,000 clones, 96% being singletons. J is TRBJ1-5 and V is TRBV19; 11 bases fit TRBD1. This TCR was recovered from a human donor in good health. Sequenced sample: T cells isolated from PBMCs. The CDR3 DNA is TGTGCCAGTAGGGGACAGGACAGGGGGCCAAATCAGCCCCAGCATTTT. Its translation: CASRGQDRGPNQPQHF.